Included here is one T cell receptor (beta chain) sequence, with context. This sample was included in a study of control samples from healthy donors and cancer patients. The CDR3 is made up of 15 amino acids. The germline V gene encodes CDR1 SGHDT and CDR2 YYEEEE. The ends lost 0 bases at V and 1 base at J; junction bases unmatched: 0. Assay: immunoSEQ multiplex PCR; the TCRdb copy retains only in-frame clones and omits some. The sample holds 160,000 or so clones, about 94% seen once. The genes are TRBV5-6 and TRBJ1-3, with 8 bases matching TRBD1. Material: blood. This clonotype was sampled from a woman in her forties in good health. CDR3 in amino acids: CASSLGTGSGNTIYF. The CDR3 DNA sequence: TGTGCCAGCAGCTTGGGGACAGGGTCTGGAAACACCATATATTTT. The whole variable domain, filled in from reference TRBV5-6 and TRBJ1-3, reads DAGVTQSPTHLIKTRGQQVTLRCSPKSGHDTVSWYQQALGQGPQFIFQYYEEEERQRGNFPDRFSGHQFPNYSSELNVNALLLGDSALYLCASSLGTGSGNTIYFGEGSWLTVV.